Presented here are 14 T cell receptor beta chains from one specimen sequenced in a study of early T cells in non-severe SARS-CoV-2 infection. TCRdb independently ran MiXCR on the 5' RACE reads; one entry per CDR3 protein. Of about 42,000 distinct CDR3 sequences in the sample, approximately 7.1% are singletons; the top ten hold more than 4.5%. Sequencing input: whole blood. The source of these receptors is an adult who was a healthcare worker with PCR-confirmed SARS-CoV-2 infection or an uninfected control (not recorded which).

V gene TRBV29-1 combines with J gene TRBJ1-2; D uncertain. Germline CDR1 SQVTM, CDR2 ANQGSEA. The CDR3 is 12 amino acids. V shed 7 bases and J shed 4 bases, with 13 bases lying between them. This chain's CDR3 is CSAAQASYGYTF. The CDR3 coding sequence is TGCAGCGCCGCCCAGGCCAGCTATGGCTACACCTTC.

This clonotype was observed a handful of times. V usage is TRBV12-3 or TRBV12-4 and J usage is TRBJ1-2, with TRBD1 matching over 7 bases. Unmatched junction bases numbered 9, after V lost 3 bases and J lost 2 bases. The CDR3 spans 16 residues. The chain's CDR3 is CASSLLLTGTNYGYTF. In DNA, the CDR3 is TGTGCCAGCAGTTTGTTGTTGACAGGGACGAACTATGGCTACACCTTC.

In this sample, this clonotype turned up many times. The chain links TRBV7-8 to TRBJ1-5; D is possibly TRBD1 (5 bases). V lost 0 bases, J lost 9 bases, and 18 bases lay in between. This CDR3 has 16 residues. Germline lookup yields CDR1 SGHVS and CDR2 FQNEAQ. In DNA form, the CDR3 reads TGTGCCAGCAGCTTAGCGTTCGGAGGGGAGGCCGGGCCCCAGCATTTT. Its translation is CASSLAFGGEAGPQHF.

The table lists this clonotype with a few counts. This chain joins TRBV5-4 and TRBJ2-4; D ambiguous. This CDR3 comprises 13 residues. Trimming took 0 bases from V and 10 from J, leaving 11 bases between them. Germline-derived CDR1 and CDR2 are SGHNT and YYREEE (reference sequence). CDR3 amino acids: CASSLGQAKIQYF. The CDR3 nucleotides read TGTGCCAGCAGCTTGGGACAAGCTAAAATTCAGTACTTC.

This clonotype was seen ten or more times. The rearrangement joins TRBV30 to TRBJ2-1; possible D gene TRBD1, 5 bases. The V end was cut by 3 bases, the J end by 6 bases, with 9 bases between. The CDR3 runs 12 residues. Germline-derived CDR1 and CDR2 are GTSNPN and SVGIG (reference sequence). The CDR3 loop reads CAWSLDSNEQFF. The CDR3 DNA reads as TGTGCCTGGAGCCTAGACAGCAATGAGCAGTTCTTC.

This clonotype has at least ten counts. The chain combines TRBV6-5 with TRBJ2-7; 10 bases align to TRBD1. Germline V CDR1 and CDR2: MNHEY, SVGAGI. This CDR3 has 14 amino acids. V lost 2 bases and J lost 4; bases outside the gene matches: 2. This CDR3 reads CASSYRDRGYEQYF. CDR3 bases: TGTGCCAGCAGTTACCGGGACAGGGGATACGAGCAGTACTTC.

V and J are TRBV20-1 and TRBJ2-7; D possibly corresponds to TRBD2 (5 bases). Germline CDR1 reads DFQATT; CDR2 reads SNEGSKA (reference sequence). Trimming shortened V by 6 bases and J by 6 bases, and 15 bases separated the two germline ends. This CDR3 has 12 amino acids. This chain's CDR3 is CSAAPSAGEQYF. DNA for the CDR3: TGCAGTGCCGCCCCCTCGGCGGGCGAGCAGTACTTC.

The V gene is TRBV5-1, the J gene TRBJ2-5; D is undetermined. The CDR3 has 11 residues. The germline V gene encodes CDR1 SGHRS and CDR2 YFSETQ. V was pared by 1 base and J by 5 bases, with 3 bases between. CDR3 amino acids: CASSLTETQYF. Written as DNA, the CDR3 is TGCGCCAGCAGCTTGACCGAGACCCAGTACTTC.

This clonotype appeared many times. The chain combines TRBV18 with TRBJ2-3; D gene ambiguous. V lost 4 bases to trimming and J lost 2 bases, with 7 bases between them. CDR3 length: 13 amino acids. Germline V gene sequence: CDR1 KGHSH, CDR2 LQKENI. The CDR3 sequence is CASSQGPTDTQYF. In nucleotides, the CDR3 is TGTGCCAGCTCACAGGGTCCCACAGATACGCAGTATTTT.

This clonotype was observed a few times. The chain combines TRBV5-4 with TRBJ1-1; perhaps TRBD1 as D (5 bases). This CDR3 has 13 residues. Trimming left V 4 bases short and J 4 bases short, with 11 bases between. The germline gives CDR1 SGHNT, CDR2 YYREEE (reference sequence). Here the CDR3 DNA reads TGTGCCAGCAGCGATGGGACGACCACTGAAGCTTTCTTT. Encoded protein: CASSDGTTTEAFF.

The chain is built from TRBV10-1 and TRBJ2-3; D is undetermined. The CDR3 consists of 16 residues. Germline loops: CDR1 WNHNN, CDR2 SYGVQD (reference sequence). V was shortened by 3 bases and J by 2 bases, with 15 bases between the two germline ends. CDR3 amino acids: CASSDSRSASTDTQYF. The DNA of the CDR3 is TGCGCCAGCAGTGACAGCCGGTCCGCCTCCACAGATACGCAGTATTTT.

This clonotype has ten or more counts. CDR3 sequence: CSAPKTREVGSPLHF. The CDR3 DNA is TGCAGTGCGCCGAAGACACGGGAGGTCGGTTCACCCCTCCACTTT. This chain connects TRBV20-1 to TRBJ1-6; D call uncertain. Germline V CDR1 and CDR2: DFQATT, SNEGSKA (reference sequence). The V gene lost 6 bases and the J gene lost 9 bases, with 21 bases spanning the gap. The CDR3 runs to 15 residues.

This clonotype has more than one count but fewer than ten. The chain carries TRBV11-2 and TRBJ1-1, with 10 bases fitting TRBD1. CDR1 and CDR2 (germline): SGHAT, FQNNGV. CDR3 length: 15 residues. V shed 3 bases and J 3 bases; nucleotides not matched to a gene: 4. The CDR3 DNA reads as TGTGCCAGCAGCTTCTGGGGACAGGGGTACACTGAAGCTTTCTTT. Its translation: CASSFWGQGYTEAFF.

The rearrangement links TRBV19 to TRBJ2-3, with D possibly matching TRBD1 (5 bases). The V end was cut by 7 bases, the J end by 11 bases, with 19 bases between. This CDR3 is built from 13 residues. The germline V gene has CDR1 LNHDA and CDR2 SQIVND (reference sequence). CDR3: CASTVDTRARQYF. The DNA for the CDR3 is TGTGCCAGTACCGTGGACACAAGGGCGAGGCAGTATTTT. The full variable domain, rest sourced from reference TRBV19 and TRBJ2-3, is DGGITQSPKYLFRKEGQNVTLSCEQNLNHDAMYWYRQDPGQGLRLIYYSQIVNDFQKGDIAEGYSVSREKKESFPLTVTSAQKNPTAFYLCASTVDTRARQYFGPGTRLTVL.